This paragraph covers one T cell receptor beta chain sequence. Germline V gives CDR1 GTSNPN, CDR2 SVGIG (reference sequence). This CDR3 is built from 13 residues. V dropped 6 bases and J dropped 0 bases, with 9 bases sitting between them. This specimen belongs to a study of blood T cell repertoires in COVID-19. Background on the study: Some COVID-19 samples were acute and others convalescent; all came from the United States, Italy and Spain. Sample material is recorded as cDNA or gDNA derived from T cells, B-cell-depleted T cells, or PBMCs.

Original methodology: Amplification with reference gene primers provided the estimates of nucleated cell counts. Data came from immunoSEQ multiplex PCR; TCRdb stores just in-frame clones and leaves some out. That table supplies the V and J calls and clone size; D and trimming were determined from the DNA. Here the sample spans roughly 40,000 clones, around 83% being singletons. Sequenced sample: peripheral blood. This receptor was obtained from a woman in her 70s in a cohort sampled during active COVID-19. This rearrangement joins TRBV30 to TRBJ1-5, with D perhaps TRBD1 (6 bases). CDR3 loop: CACGQYSNQPQHF. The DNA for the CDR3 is TGTGCCTGCGGACAGTATAGCAATCAGCCCCAGCATTTT.